This T cell receptor beta chain was observed in a study of naive and memory T cell subsets. On this clonotype: Antigen unknown.

The beta constant-region primer was an equimolar mix of two oligonucleotides covering TRBC1 and TRBC2. Four rounds of PCR amplified the ligated cDNA using nested alpha and beta constant-region primers plus SP2. Ligation attached a single-stranded oligonucleotide with a 12-nucleotide UMI and the SP2 primer to the cDNA 3' end. A single record per CDR3 protein comes from TCRdb applying MiXCR to the UMI-ligation and nested PCR reads. The table lists some 82,000 distinct CDR3 sequences, 11% of them singletons. Study conclusions and caveats: The power law exponent of TCR abundance differed between naive and memory cells. A few larger clonotypes appeared in naive repertoires, especially CD8, possibly memory cells re-expressing CD45RA.

This TCR was recovered from a human donor in good health. Sequencing was done on a sample of naive CD4+ T cells from blood.

This chain's CDR3 is CASAAGGAKNIQYF. The CDR3 DNA follows: TGTGCCAGCGCCGCAGGGGGGGCCAAAAACATTCAGTACTTC. The chain couples TRBV7-2 to TRBJ2-4; possible D gene TRBD1, 7 bases. CDR3 size: 14 residues. The germline V and J ends were trimmed by 8 bases and 1 base, with 12 bases remaining between them. Germline values: CDR1 SGHTA, CDR2 FQGNSA.